This is a list of T cell receptor beta chains from one sample in a study of molecular identifiers for immune sequencing clone quantification. TCRdb recomputed calls from the PCR reads with MiXCR, one row per CDR3 protein. The table includes 400,000 to 600,000 distinct CDR3 sequences, roughly a fifth detected once. The sequencing input was naive CD8+ T cells from blood, with Jurkat cell RNA spiked in. Receptors were obtained from a human donor in good health. Some libraries in this study had Jurkat cell RNA spiked in. CDR3s include the opening cysteine and the closing phenylalanine or tryptophan. The D gene is left open where the match is weak.

J gene	D gene	V gene	CDR3 length	CDR3 protein
TRBJ2-7	NA	TRBV9	14	CASSVGLPGYEQYF
TRBJ1-1	NA	TRBV19	15	CASSAATGGLTEAFF
TRBJ2-1	TRBD1	TRBV2	13	CASSTTGNNEQFF
TRBJ2-1	NA	TRBV4-1	15	CASSQDRVSDDEQFF
TRBJ2-3	NA	TRBV19	16	CASSIDVGRSTDTQYF
TRBJ2-7	NA	TRBV2	16	CASSGHRDGTSYEQYF
TRBJ2-7	NA	TRBV7-9	14	CASSLIGRAYEQYF
TRBJ2-1	TRBD2	TRBV20-1	13	CSASTRLASEQFF
TRBJ2-7	NA	TRBV27	14	CASSLAGTRYEQYF
TRBJ2-7	TRBD1	TRBV7-3	13	CASSLTGQYEQYF
TRBJ2-1	TRBD1	TRBV7-9	15	CASSRGGNSYNEQFF
TRBJ2-7	TRBD2	TRBV20-1	18	CSARDRVAGGQDFGKQYF
TRBJ2-5	TRBD1	TRBV7-9	12	CATGQGVETQYF
TRBJ2-3	NA	TRBV7-9	15	CASSSGLVSTDTQYF
TRBJ2-1	TRBD2	TRBV7-8	16	CASSPLAGLAYNEQFF
TRBJ2-3	TRBD1	TRBV6-2/TRBV6-3	16	CASSHPGQGVGDTQYF
TRBJ2-7	NA	TRBV14	17	CASSQDYRSGVGYEQYF
TRBJ2-2	TRBD2	TRBV7-9	19	CASSGPTSGSSGGTGELFF
TRBJ1-1	NA	TRBV12-3/TRBV12-4	14	CASTFTGRGTEAFF
TRBJ2-7	NA	TRBV20-1	12	CSARGCTHEQYF
TRBJ2-5	NA	TRBV27	14	CASSLRSQFTTQYF
TRBJ2-3	TRBD2	TRBV6-5	15	CASSYGGGSTDTQYF
TRBJ2-2	TRBD2	TRBV18	18	CASSPRGTSGMNTGELFF
TRBJ2-3	TRBD2	TRBV6-5	15	CASRLAGYSTDTQYF
TRBJ2-2	TRBD2	TRBV7-9	18	CASSSTRLAGTNTGELFF
TRBJ2-5	TRBD2	TRBV6-2/TRBV6-3	17	CASSSFGTSGGQETQYF
TRBJ2-3	TRBD2	TRBV9	18	CASSGSRLAGEGTDTQYF
TRBJ2-7	NA	TRBV28	14	CASSPLASSYEQYF
TRBJ1-5	NA	TRBV5-4	13	CASSIGSNQPQHF
TRBJ2-2	TRBD2	TRBV7-6	16	CASSSGPGGNTGELFF
TRBJ2-7	TRBD2	TRBV7-9	13	CASSLGRGNEQYF
TRBJ2-7	NA	TRBV6-6	14	CASSYSRLGYEQYF
TRBJ2-7	NA	TRBV2	13	CASSDGRSYEQYF
TRBJ2-1	TRBD2	TRBV5-6	17	CASSLEAGGPSNNEQFF
TRBJ2-1	NA	TRBV29-1	12	CSVDDSDNEQFF
TRBJ2-2	TRBD2	TRBV7-3	17	CASSFLAGDTNTGELFF
TRBJ2-7	TRBD2	TRBV29-1	14	CSALGRGSSYEQYF